This TCR beta chain was sequenced for a study of OX40 agonist ivuxolimab in advanced cancers. Context from the whole study: Ivuxolimab was a fully human IgG2 agonistic monoclonal antibody targeting the costimulatory receptor OX40 (CD134). Intravenous ivuxolimab was administered to patients every 2 weeks at six dose levels: 0.01, 0.1, 0.3, 1.5, 3 and 10 mg/kg. Among the roughly 52 dose-escalation patients, approximately 20 had hepatocellular carcinoma, approximately 15 melanoma, 9 renal cell carcinoma and 9 head and neck cancer. A male proportion of roughly 80% and a mean age of roughly 58 years, ranging from 23 to 79, were recorded for the dose-escalation cohort. Patients were allowed to have had prior anti-PD-1, anti-PD-L1 or anti-CTLA-4 therapy, and more than 35% of the dose-escalation patients had been treated with checkpoint inhibitors. Partial responses occurred in three dose-escalation patients, of whom one had hepatocellular carcinoma and two had cutaneous melanoma. Peripheral TCRbeta sequencing aimed to test whether ivuxolimab altered TCR sequence diversity and caused clonal T-cell expansion. The paper reports the monotherapy dose-escalation portion (N of about 54 patients) of the phase I ivuxolimab trial.

The germline ends are 8 bases apart after V is trimmed by 4 bases and J by 5 bases. CDR1 and CDR2 were assigned from the germline V gene (reference sequence) as LNHDA and SQIVND. Spanning cysteine to phenylalanine, the CDR3 consists of 12 amino acids. Only the CDR3 portion is preserved as DNA: 36 bases, with reading frame beginning at the first base. To sequence the TCRbeta CDR3 region, genomic DNA was isolated from the sorted cells. TCRbeta CDR3 regions were sequenced using the immunoSEQ Assay. Drawn from immuneACCESS, this table holds only the in-frame rearrangements with V and J called that TCRdb kept. Clones are partly lost; checked studies trace under half to an unresolved V gene and leave the rest unexplained. This sample has 45,000 to 65,000 clones in its table, and 70% to 90% of those were observed once. The ten top clones hold nearly 0.7% of the sample. The trial excluded patients who had a history of autoimmune disease or who were on systemic immunosuppression. In every dose cohort, peripheral blood was drawn for TCR sequencing at baseline, cycle 4 day 1, and cycle 7 day 1. Samples came from an open-label, multicenter, first-in-human phase I dose-escalation trial of ivuxolimab. Adults with locally advanced or metastatic melanoma, renal cell, hepatocellular, or head and neck squamous cell carcinoma were enrolled in the trial. Before TCR sequencing, CD4+ T cells and CD8+ T cells were sorted from peripheral blood as separate populations.

Beyond this particular receptor, the publication reports: In the 0.1-3.0 mg/kg groups, partial responders were among the patients with the lowest normalized peripheral clonal expansion, particularly in CD8+ T cells. Low levels of normalized T-cell clonal expansion were also seen in some patients who did not respond. At doses of 0.1 to 3.0 mg/kg, clonal expansion of both CD4+ and CD8+ blood T cells was observed from baseline to week 6. After ivuxolimab, CD8+ T cells had more expanded clones than CD4+ T cells on average. The antigen specificity of the clonally expanded peripheral T cells was not determined.

This clone was counted between two and nine times. This clone's antigen is unknown. Base qualities are not recorded, but no much larger clone differs from it by a single base. This TCR derives from an adult with an advanced solid tumor such as melanoma, head and neck, liver or kidney cancer. The chain is assembled from TRBV19 and TRBJ1-2; no D gene is confidently identified. The starting material was CD4+ or CD8+ T cells sorted from blood, obtained in a trial of the OX40 agonist ivuxolimab. At the DNA level, the sequence is TGTGCCAGTAGTAAAAGCGGGTATGGCTACACCTTC. Translated, this gives CASSKSGYGYTF.